Listed here are 20 T cell receptor beta chains from one sample, sequenced in a study of blood T cells in healthy people across ages. With a J-beta primer mix and a sample-barcoded 5' primer, a second PCR ran about 6 to 11 cycles. One entry per CDR3 protein, called by TCRdb with MiXCR from the 5' RACE reads. The sample gives hundreds of thousands of distinct CDR3 sequences, less than 35% of which show up once; around a sixth is in the top ten. Sample: blood. Every receptor here comes from an elderly woman in good health.

A note on this clonotype: Germline is not matched at one junction end, which may reflect a read error. The CDR3 loop reads CASSEDRAPYGHTF. The DNA for the CDR3 is TGTGCCAGCAGTGAAGATAGGGCCCCCTATGGCCACACCTTC. The chain employs TRBV2 and TRBJ1-2; no clear D gene. This CDR3 has 14 residues. Germline V gene lookup returns CDR1 SNHLY and CDR2 FYNNEI.

This clonotype showed up just a few times. The chain joins TRBV19 to TRBJ2-7, with 8 bases aligning to TRBD1. V shed 6 bases, J shed 2 bases, and the junction held 6 bases outside the gene matches. This CDR3 spans 14 amino acids. Looked up from germline, CDR1 is LNHDA and CDR2 is SQIVND (reference sequence). The DNA of the CDR3 is TGTGCCAGTAGCGGGCAGGGGGCCGCCTACGAGCAGTACTTC. It translates to CASSGQGAAYEQYF.

The chain carries TRBV7-2 and TRBJ2-4; 9 bases line up with TRBD2. Germline V gene sequence: CDR1 SGHTA, CDR2 FQGNSA. This CDR3 is 17 amino acids long. Germline trimming cut 4 bases from V and 1 base from J; bases unmatched to any gene: 8. The CDR3 DNA reads TGTGCCAGCAGCTGGACTAGCGAGTGGGGGGCCAAAAACATTCAGTACTTC. Its translation is CASSWTSEWGAKNIQYF.

This clonotype was recorded a few times. In nucleotides, the CDR3 is TGTGCCAGCACTCCTCCCCTTGGGGGCTCCTACGAGCAGTACTTC. Its translation: CASTPPLGGSYEQYF. This chain connects TRBV6-1 to TRBJ2-7; D is tentatively TRBD1 or TRBD2 (5 bases each). From germline, CDR1 is MNHNS and CDR2 SASEGT. This CDR3 is built from 15 residues. Trimming stripped 7 bases from V and 0 bases from J, with 16 bases between.

In this sample, this clonotype turned up many times. V gene TRBV28 combines with J gene TRBJ2-3, with 7 bases identical to TRBD2. This CDR3 has 15 residues. The germline CDR1 and CDR2 sequences are MDHEN and SYDVKM. Trimming cost V 4 bases and J 2 bases; bases outside gene matches: 6. For the CDR3, the DNA is TGTGCCAGCAGTTCGGGGGGAGGGAACACAGATACGCAGTATTTT. Amino acids: CASSSGGGNTDTQYF.

This clonotype was observed a handful of times. A junction boundary mismatches the germline segment, possibly from a read error. This rearrangement joins TRBV20-1 to TRBJ2-6, with a weak D call TRBD2 (6 bases). The CDR3 sequence is 12 residues long. Germline V lookup: CDR1 DFQATT, CDR2 SNEGSKA (reference sequence). CDR3 in DNA: TGCAGTGCATCCCGGGAGACGCCCGTCCGGACTTTC. Translation: CSASRETPVRTF.

Concerning this clonotype: The junction does not match germline at one end; this may be a read error. The V and J genes are TRBV7-9 and TRBJ1-1, with 8 bases lining up with TRBD1. The CDR3 is 16 amino acids. Per the germline V gene, CDR1 is SEHNR and CDR2 is FQNEAQ (reference sequence). CDR3 protein: CASSLGTGRSNTEVFF. CDR3 nucleotides: TGTGCCAGCAGCTTAGGGACAGGGCGTTCGAACACTGAAGTTTTCTTT.

To note about this clonotype: This may be a read error: a much more frequent sequence differs by one nucleotide. The CDR3 is CASTQVAIETQYF. CDR3 DNA: TGTGCCAGCACGCAGGTTGCAATAGAGACCCAGTACTTC. V and J are TRBV6-6 and TRBJ2-4; D is uncertain. The tail of the sequence fits TRBJ2-5 better, so the J call may be wrong. Per germline, CDR1 MNHNY and CDR2 SVGAGI (reference sequence). The CDR3 runs to 13 residues.

CDR3 in amino acids: CATSDWGGSGDTQYF. In DNA, the CDR3 is TGTGCCACCAGTGATTGGGGTGGAAGCGGCGATACGCAGTATTTT. This chain joins TRBV24-1 and TRBJ2-3, with D possibly being TRBD2 (5 bases). V dropped 2 bases and J dropped 6 bases, with 14 bases sitting between them. This CDR3 comprises 15 residues. From germline, CDR1 is KGHDR and CDR2 SFDVKD.

The V gene is TRBV5-1, the J gene TRBJ2-1, with TRBD1 matching over 10 bases. CDR1 SGHRS and CDR2 YFSETQ come from the germline V gene. V lost 3 bases and J lost 6; bases outside the gene matches: 3. The CDR3 loop spans 14 amino acids. In nucleotides, the CDR3 is TGCGCCAGCAGCTGGGGGACAGGGGCCAATGAGCAGTTCTTC. Translation: CASSWGTGANEQFF.

This clonotype was seen repeatedly, ten times or more. The chain employs TRBV7-2 and TRBJ2-4; 10 bases agree with TRBD1. The V gene end was trimmed by 5 bases and the J gene end by 1 base; junction bases not matched to a gene: 8. Germline-derived CDR1 and CDR2 are SGHTA and FQGNSA. This CDR3 has 17 amino acids. The CDR3 nucleotides read TGTGCCAGCAGCCTGGACAGGGGGGTATTGGCCAAAAACATTCAGTACTTC. This sequence encodes CASSLDRGVLAKNIQYF.

This clonotype was seen repeatedly, ten times or more. The chain couples TRBV18 to TRBJ2-1; no reliable D call. The CDR3 is made up of 12 amino acids. V was trimmed by 2 bases and J by 8 bases, leaving 7 bases between them. Germline CDR1 reads KGHSH; CDR2 reads LQKENI. The CDR3 loop is CASSPTVDEQFF. Written as DNA, the CDR3 is TGTGCCAGCTCACCAACGGTCGATGAGCAGTTCTTC.

This rearrangement joins TRBV7-9 to TRBJ1-3; TRBD1 might be the D (6 bases). V lost 5 bases and J 4 bases, leaving 15 bases between the germline ends. The CDR3 runs to 15 residues. Looked up from germline, CDR1 is SEHNR and CDR2 is FQNEAQ (reference sequence). CDR3 in DNA: TGTGCCAGCAGCGACAGGAACCTCTTCGGAAACACCATATATTTT. This sequence encodes CASSDRNLFGNTIYF. Full variable domain (rest looked up from reference TRBV7-9 and TRBJ1-3): DTGVSQNPRHKITKRGQNVTFRCDPISEHNRLYWYRQTLGQGPEFLTYFQNEAQLEKSRLLSDRFSAERPKGSFSTLEIQRTEQGDSAMYLCASSDRNLFGNTIYFGEGSWLTVV.

In its sample, this clonotype was seen a few times. V and J are TRBV6-5 and TRBJ2-1, with 7 bases fitting TRBD2. Germline lookup yields CDR1 MNHEY and CDR2 SVGAGI. With V trimmed by 7 bases and J by 9 bases, 6 bases remained unmatched. This CDR3 comprises 12 residues. In DNA, the CDR3 is TGTGCCAGCAAGGGAGGGGCGGGTGAGCAGTTCTTC. Protein sequence: CASKGGAGEQFF.

There are many counts of this clonotype. The chain uses TRBV7-2 and TRBJ2-3; D is unclear. V was shortened by 2 bases and J by 2 bases, with 11 bases between the two germline ends. In germline, CDR1 is SGHTA, CDR2 FQGNSA. The CDR3 contains 15 residues. In nucleotides, the CDR3 is TGTGCCAGCAGCTTAACGTACTCACTCACAGATACGCAGTATTTT. As protein: CASSLTYSLTDTQYF. Full variable domain (outside the CDR3, taken from reference TRBV7-2 and TRBJ2-3): GAGVSQSPSNKVTEKGKDVELRCDPISGHTALYWYRQSLGQGLEFLIYFQGNSAPDKSGLPSDRFSAERTGGSVSTLTIQRTQQEDSAVYLCASSLTYSLTDTQYFGPGTRLTVL.

This clonotype was seen at least ten times. The gene calls are TRBV7-2 and TRBJ2-7, with 7 bases fitting TRBD2. V lost 0 bases, J lost 9 bases, and 11 bases stayed unmatched. The CDR3 length is 15 residues. The germline V gene encodes CDR1 SGHTA and CDR2 FQGNSA. CDR3 nucleotides: TGTGCCAGCAGCTTAGCGGGGGGGGGAGCATCCACGCAGTACTTC. This translates into CASSLAGGGASTQYF.

J is TRBJ2-2 and V is TRBV3-1; D unclear. This CDR3 comprises 12 residues. Trimming took off 1 base at V and 9 bases at J, with 6 bases between the two ends. Germline V gene sequence: CDR1 LGHDT, CDR2 YNNKEL (reference sequence). This chain's CDR3 is CASSQVYRELFF. In nucleotides, the CDR3 is TGTGCCAGCAGCCAAGTCTACCGGGAGCTGTTTTTT.

This clonotype was seen ten or more times. The chain combines TRBV29-1 with TRBJ2-3, with 8 positions matching TRBD2. CDR3 length: 15 residues. The V gene's germline CDR1 is SQVTM and CDR2 ANQGSEA. The V and J ends lost 6 bases and 1 base, in that order; junction bases with no gene match: 9. In DNA form, the CDR3 reads TGCAGCGTCCTAACGGGGGGGTTCGGCACAGATACGCAGTATTTT. It yields the protein CSVLTGGFGTDTQYF.

This clonotype was observed a handful of times. The V call is TRBV11-2, the J call TRBJ1-6; 11 nucleotides line up with TRBD1. The germline V gene has CDR1 SGHAT and CDR2 FQNNGV. Unmatched junction bases numbered 4, after V lost 3 bases and J lost 9 bases. CDR3 length: 15 residues. CDR3 nucleotide sequence: TGTGCCAGCAGCTTCGTGGGACAGGGGGGTTCACCCCTCCACTTT. Its translation is CASSFVGQGGSPLHF.

V and J are TRBV7-3 and TRBJ1-2; no clear D. The ends were cut back, 2 bases at V and 6 bases at J, with 16 bases in the middle. Per the germline V gene, CDR1 is SGHTA and CDR2 is FQGTGA. This CDR3 is 15 amino acids long. The CDR3 protein is CASSLYPGVAHGYTF. CDR3 coding DNA: TGTGCCAGCAGCTTATATCCCGGGGTTGCCCATGGCTACACCTTC.